These 19 T cell receptor beta chains were sequenced from one sample in a study of T cell responses to AZD1222 COVID-19 vaccine. Here immunoSEQ multiplex PCR was the method, and the copy in TCRdb shows in-frame clones only, minus some. The sample lists 180,000 or so clones, 90% to 95% occurring once. This specimen was peripheral blood, taken 28 days after the second AZD1222 dose. These receptor sequences come from an adult who received the AZD1222 COVID-19 vaccine.

The genes are TRBV5-1 and TRBJ1-1; the match to TRBD1 covers 8 bases. This CDR3 contains 16 residues. From germline, CDR1 is SGHRS and CDR2 YFSETQ. V lost 2 bases and J lost 1; bases outside the gene matches: 7. The CDR3 spells CASSFGRGQENTEAFF. In nucleotides, the CDR3 is TGCGCCAGCAGCTTTGGGAGGGGACAGGAGAACACTGAAGCTTTCTTT.

The chain combines TRBV14 with TRBJ1-2, with D hard to call. This CDR3 is built from 12 residues. The V gene lost 0 bases and the J gene lost 8 bases, with 7 bases spanning the gap. Germline CDR1 is SGHDN and CDR2 is FVKESK. The CDR3 nucleotides are TGTGCCAGCAGCCAAGACCGGATCGGCTACACCTTC. Translation gives CASSQDRIGYTF.

The genes are TRBV7-3 and TRBJ1-1, with 9 bases lining up with TRBD1. CDR3 length: 13 amino acids. The J segment lost 4 bases and the V segment lost 6 bases, leaving 3 bases of the junction unmatched. Germline CDR1 and CDR2: SGHTA and FQGTGA. The CDR3 region has the DNA TGTGCCAGCAGGCCGACAGGGGGCACTGAAGCTTTCTTT. This translates into CASRPTGGTEAFF. The whole variable domain, remainder taken from reference TRBV7-3 and TRBJ1-1, is GAGVSQTPSNKVTEKGKYVELRCDPISGHTALYWYRQSLGQGPEFLIYFQGTGAADDSGLPNDRFFAVRPEGSVSTLKIQRTERGDSAVYLCASRPTGGTEAFFGQGTRLTVV.

The J gene is TRBJ2-7, the V gene TRBV6-5; 7 bases map to TRBD2. The CDR3 contains 15 residues. V lost 7 bases, J lost 1 base, and 10 bases stayed unmatched. The V gene's germline CDR1 is MNHEY and CDR2 SVGAGI. CDR3 nucleotide sequence: TGTGCCAGCATTAGCAGTGGGGAGGGGTCCTACGAGCAGTACTTC. Its translation is CASISSGEGSYEQYF.

This chain joins TRBV19 and TRBJ1-2; possible D gene TRBD1, 5 bases. From germline, CDR1 is LNHDA and CDR2 SQIVND (reference sequence). This CDR3 contains 14 residues. Trimming cost V 2 bases and J 8 bases, with 15 bases left between them. The CDR3 sequence: CASSIPAFQGGYTF. CDR3 sequence (DNA): TGTGCCAGTAGTATACCCGCCTTTCAGGGCGGCTACACCTTC.

J is TRBJ2-1 and V is TRBV19, with 8 bases that match TRBD1. The germline gives CDR1 LNHDA, CDR2 SQIVND (reference sequence). This CDR3 spans 15 amino acids. The V gene end was trimmed by 4 bases and the J gene end by 7 bases; junction bases not matched to a gene: 9. The CDR3 is CASSRGAGGWNEQFF. In nucleotides, the CDR3 is TGTGCCAGTAGTAGGGGGGCAGGGGGCTGGAATGAGCAGTTCTTC.

This sequence joins TRBV6-5 and TRBJ2-3, with 9 bases matching TRBD1. Germline trimming cut 2 bases from V and 9 bases from J; bases unmatched to any gene: 3. The CDR3 spans 13 residues. Germline CDR1 and CDR2: MNHEY and SVGAGI. Written as DNA, the CDR3 is TGTGCCAGCAGTTACGACGACAGGGGGACGCAGTATTTT. Translation gives CASSYDDRGTQYF.

The chain uses TRBV6-5 and TRBJ1-2; weak D call: TRBD1 (5 bases). Germline V lookup: CDR1 MNHEY, CDR2 SVGAGI. The CDR3 is 15 amino acids. The V end lost 4 bases, the J end lost 5 bases, and 17 bases lay between the germline ends. The chain's CDR3 is CASSWRGAAPYGYTF. The CDR3 DNA follows: TGTGCCAGCAGTTGGCGAGGGGCTGCTCCTTATGGCTACACCTTC.

This clone was recorded only once. This chain connects TRBV5-1 to TRBJ1-1; unclear D gene. The CDR3 extends over 14 amino acids. Germline assignment: CDR1 SGHRS and CDR2 YFSETQ. The ends were cut back, 1 base at V and 1 base at J, with 8 bases in the middle. CDR3 DNA: TGCGCCAGCAGCTTGCGTCAGGCGAACACTGAAGCTTTCTTT. As protein: CASSLRQANTEAFF.

This chain uses TRBV5-1 with TRBJ1-4; D is uncertain. CDR3 length equals 14 residues. V was cut by 3 bases and J by 3 bases, with 9 bases left in between. CDR1 and CDR2 (germline): SGHRS, YFSETQ. This CDR3 reads CASSSAQPNEKLFF. The CDR3 DNA reads TGCGCCAGCAGCTCCGCCCAGCCTAATGAAAAACTGTTTTTT.

This clone has a single count. The genes are TRBV5-1 and TRBJ2-7; 9 nucleotides match TRBD2. There are 17 residues in the CDR3. The junction had 14 bases not matched to a gene; V was cut back by 4 bases and J by 3 bases. Germline V gives CDR1 SGHRS, CDR2 YFSETQ. CDR3 nucleotide sequence: TGCGCCAGCAGCCATAGTAGCGGGAGCTCAGGCCTCTACGAGCAGTACTTC. Its protein is CASSHSSGSSGLYEQYF.

The V call is TRBV2, the J call TRBJ2-5, with D possibly being TRBD2 (6 bases). CDR1 SNHLY and CDR2 FYNNEI come from the germline V gene. The CDR3 runs 14 residues. V was cut by 3 bases and J by 4 bases, with 12 bases left in between. The CDR3 reads CASSERRVGETQYF. For the CDR3, the DNA is TGTGCCAGCAGTGAGAGGAGGGTGGGAGAGACCCAGTACTTC.

The chain employs TRBV2 and TRBJ1-4, with 8 bases identical to TRBD1. In germline, CDR1 is SNHLY, CDR2 FYNNEI. The J segment lost 0 bases and the V segment lost 4 bases, leaving 13 bases of the junction unmatched. This CDR3 has 19 amino acids. CDR3 amino acids: CASSVVAEDRDATNEKLFF. The DNA of the CDR3 is TGTGCCAGCAGTGTCGTAGCGGAGGACAGGGATGCAACTAATGAAAAACTGTTTTTT.

The rearrangement joins TRBV19 to TRBJ1-5; no reliable D call. CDR1 LNHDA and CDR2 SQIVND come from the germline V gene (reference sequence). The V and J ends lost 10 bases and 3 bases respectively, with 13 bases between them. The CDR3 covers 13 residues. This CDR3 reads CATCLGPNQPQHF. The CDR3 DNA is TGTGCCACCTGCCTCGGGCCCAATCAGCCCCAGCATTTT.

The genes are TRBV6-2 or TRBV6-3 and TRBJ1-1, with D possibly matching TRBD1 (6 bases). CDR1 and CDR2 from the germline V gene are MNHEY and SVGEGT. V shed 6 bases and J shed 5 bases, with 16 bases lying between them. CDR3 length: 14 residues. The CDR3 sequence: CASSNQQGLTEAFF. DNA of the CDR3: TGTGCCAGCAGCAACCAACAGGGATTAACTGAAGCTTTCTTT.

This chain joins TRBV6-4 and TRBJ2-3, with 10 nucleotides matching TRBD2. Per germline, CDR1 MRHNA and CDR2 SNTAGT. This CDR3 is built from 15 residues. The V and J ends lost 2 bases and 3 bases, in that order; junction bases with no gene match: 2. DNA of the CDR3: TGTGCCAGCAGTGACAAGGGACTAGCGACAGATACGCAGTATTTT. It yields the protein CASSDKGLATDTQYF.

The genes are TRBV5-1 and TRBJ1-4, with a possible D match to TRBD1 (6 bases). This CDR3 has 15 amino acids. Between the trimmed V and J ends, which lost 5 bases and 2 bases, there was a span of 13 bases. In germline, CDR1 is SGHRS, CDR2 YFSETQ. This chain's CDR3 is CASRPGAVTNEKLFF. CDR3 coding DNA: TGCGCCAGCAGGCCGGGGGCCGTCACTAATGAAAAACTGTTTTTT.

The rearrangement links TRBV7-3 to TRBJ2-7; the D gene is possibly TRBD1 (6 bases). In germline, CDR1 is SGHTA, CDR2 FQGTGA. V was pared by 2 bases and J by 0 bases, with 8 bases between. The CDR3 sequence is 14 residues long. Written as DNA, the CDR3 is TGTGCCAGCAGCTTACTAGGGGGCTCCTACGAGCAGTACTTC. This sequence encodes CASSLLGGSYEQYF.

The V call is TRBV5-5, the J call TRBJ1-2; 8 nucleotides align to TRBD1. The CDR3 is made up of 13 amino acids. After removal of 3 bases from V and 8 bases from J, the junction contained 6 bases not matched to a gene. The germline V gene has CDR1 SGHKS and CDR2 YYEKEE (reference sequence). The chain's CDR3 is CASSSTGADGYTF. As DNA, the CDR3 is TGTGCCAGCAGCTCGACAGGGGCTGACGGCTACACCTTC.